These 17 T cell receptor beta chains were sequenced from one sample in a study of cytomegalovirus exposure and HLA in healthy donors. This PCR relied on a set of 60 Vbeta primers and 13 Jbeta primers. Only in-frame clones appear in the TCRdb table, and some are missing; sequencing was by immunoSEQ multiplex PCR. The repertoire has some 98,000 clones, more than 60% of them found once; the top ten carry 2% to 2.5%. The sequencing sample was made of PBMCs. All receptors derive from a man aged 50 to 60 in good health and CMV-seronegative.

This clone was detected only once. This chain joins TRBV7-2 and TRBJ2-3, with 14 bases aligning to TRBD2. Germline V CDR1 and CDR2: SGHTA, FQGNSA. This CDR3 contains 16 residues. V lost 5 bases, J lost 4 bases, and 5 bases stayed unmatched. CDR3 amino acids: CASSPGLAGGSDTQYF. The CDR3, as DNA: TGTGCCAGCAGCCCCGGACTAGCGGGGGGATCAGATACGCAGTATTTT.

The chain employs TRBV5-1 and TRBJ1-1; a possible D gene is TRBD1 (6 bases). This CDR3 spans 13 amino acids. V lost 4 bases and J lost 4, with 11 bases in between. CDR1 is SGHRS and CDR2 is YFSETQ in the germline V gene. CDR3 loop: CASSVQGSTEAFF. CDR3 DNA: TGCGCCAGCAGCGTACAGGGTAGCACTGAAGCTTTCTTT.

This chain uses TRBV2 with TRBJ2-5; 9 bases fit TRBD2. Unmatched junction bases numbered 14, after V lost 11 bases and J lost 4 bases. This CDR3 spans 15 amino acids. CDR1 SNHLY and CDR2 FYNNEI come from the germline V gene. For the CDR3, the DNA is TGTGCCTCAACCGGGGTAGCGGGAGCCCCAGAGACCCAGTACTTC. Its translation: CASTGVAGAPETQYF.

The chain employs TRBV7-2 and TRBJ2-1; D might be TRBD1 (5 bases). CDR3 length equals 15 residues. In germline, CDR1 is SGHTA, CDR2 FQGNSA. Trimming removed 0 bases from V and 7 bases from J, with 13 bases in between. As DNA, the CDR3 is TGTGCCAGCAGCTTAGCAGGGGTGCGGTTAAATGAGCAGTTCTTC. Protein: CASSLAGVRLNEQFF.

The chain recombines TRBV19 with TRBJ2-6, with 12 bases that match TRBD2. V gave up 3 bases and J gave up 4 bases; unmatched junction bases: 7. The germline gives CDR1 LNHDA, CDR2 SQIVND (reference sequence). There are 18 residues in the CDR3. CDR3 coding DNA: TGTGCCAGTAGTATTCCGGGACTAGCGGGCTCAGGGGCCAACGTCCTGACTTTC. It specifies CASSIPGLAGSGANVLTF. Filled out from reference TRBV19 and TRBJ2-6, the complete variable domain reads DGGITQSPKYLFRKEGQNVTLSCEQNLNHDAMYWYRQDPGQGLRLIYYSQIVNDFQKGDIAEGYSVSREKKESFPLTVTSAQKNPTAFYLCASSIPGLAGSGANVLTFGAGSRLTVL.

The chain combines TRBV27 with TRBJ2-3; 12 bases fit TRBD2. CDR1 MNHEY and CDR2 SMNVEV come from the germline V gene (reference sequence). This CDR3 has 17 residues. V was pared by 5 bases and J by 6 bases, with 12 bases of the junction left unmatched. CDR3 coding DNA: TGTGCCAGCAGTCCCCCAGCTAGCGGGAGGGCGGGGGATACGCAGTATTTT. It yields the protein CASSPPASGRAGDTQYF.

This chain links TRBV7-2 with TRBJ2-3; 8 nucleotides agree with TRBD1. V trimming: 4 bases; J trimming: 4 bases; junction bases outside the gene matches: 10. CDR3 length equals 16 residues. Per germline, CDR1 SGHTA and CDR2 FQGNSA. The CDR3 DNA follows: TGTGCCAGCAGCTACGGACAGGGAATATTCGCAGATACGCAGTATTTT. Protein: CASSYGQGIFADTQYF.

V and J are TRBV5-1 and TRBJ1-1; D is uncertain. Germline V gene sequence: CDR1 SGHRS, CDR2 YFSETQ. CDR3 length equals 15 residues. V lost 0 bases, J lost 1 base, and 10 bases lay in between. CDR3 DNA sequence: TGCGCCAGCAGCTTGGAGAGGGCATCGAACACTGAAGCTTTCTTT. Translating it yields CASSLERASNTEAFF.

The chain employs TRBV11-2 and TRBJ2-5, with D hard to call. Germline V gives CDR1 SGHAT, CDR2 FQNNGV. This CDR3 region has 13 residues. V lost 1 base, J lost 3 bases, and 6 bases lay in between. Here the CDR3 reads CASSLGAKETQYF. The CDR3 region has the DNA TGTGCCAGCAGCTTAGGAGCTAAAGAGACCCAGTACTTC.

The J gene is TRBJ2-7, the V gene TRBV7-2, with D maybe TRBD2 (7 bases). V lost 0 bases to trimming and J lost 5 bases, with 11 bases between them. The CDR3 runs to 14 residues. Germline CDR1 SGHTA, CDR2 FQGNSA. In DNA form, the CDR3 reads TGTGCCAGCAGCTTAGCGGGGGGGCAGCACGAGCAGTACTTC. It is translated as CASSLAGGQHEQYF.

The chain is built from TRBV28 and TRBJ1-3; no clear D. The CDR3 length is 14 residues. The germline V gene encodes CDR1 MDHEN and CDR2 SYDVKM. Trimming pared 5 bases from V and 2 bases from J, leaving 10 bases between. This chain's CDR3 is CASSRALTGNTIYF. Written as DNA, the CDR3 is TGTGCCAGCAGTCGCGCTCTGACTGGAAACACCATATATTTT.

The rearrangement uses TRBV4-3 and TRBJ2-1; 7 bases map to TRBD2. CDR3 length: 14 residues. Germline CDR1 and CDR2: LGHNA and YSLEER. V lost 4 bases to trimming and J lost 2 bases; unmatched junction nucleotides: 2. In nucleotides, the CDR3 is TGCGCCAGCAGCCGGCTAGCGGCCTACAATGAGCAGTTCTTC. The encoded protein is CASSRLAAYNEQFF.

Only one count was recorded for this clone. This chain links TRBV19 with TRBJ2-2; 7 bases are shared with TRBD1. V lost 3 bases to trimming and J lost 5 bases; unmatched junction nucleotides: 9. The CDR3 runs 16 residues. Germline CDR1 reads LNHDA; CDR2 reads SQIVND (reference sequence). The CDR3 sequence: CASSIPGQARTGELFF. Written as DNA, the CDR3 is TGTGCCAGTAGTATCCCAGGACAGGCGAGGACCGGGGAGCTGTTTTTT.

This clone was counted a few times. The rearrangement uses TRBV10-1 and TRBJ2-5; 14 positions match TRBD2. The V gene end was trimmed by 7 bases and the J gene end by 5 bases; junction bases not matched to a gene: 6. The CDR3 runs 15 residues. The V gene's germline CDR1 is WNHNN and CDR2 SYGVQD (reference sequence). CDR3 sequence: CASKTSGRAEETQYF. The CDR3 region has the DNA TGCGCCAGCAAGACTAGCGGGAGGGCCGAGGAGACCCAGTACTTC.

The genes are TRBV5-1 and TRBJ1-2; 8 bases align to TRBD1. CDR3 size: 14 residues. The J segment lost 7 bases and the V segment lost 2 bases, leaving 7 bases of the junction unmatched. Germline CDR1 reads SGHRS; CDR2 reads YFSETQ. CDR3 bases: TGCGCCAGCAGCTTCGTTCAGGGGGCATTTGGCTACACCTTC. It yields the protein CASSFVQGAFGYTF.

This chain connects TRBV28 to TRBJ2-7; possible D gene TRBD1, 6 bases. Trimming stripped 7 bases from V and 1 base from J, with 23 bases between. The CDR3 is made up of 17 amino acids. Germline V lookup: CDR1 MDHEN, CDR2 SYDVKM. In DNA, the CDR3 is TGTGCCAGCAATACTGGACAGTTCCTTCGAAAATCCTACGAGCAGTACTTC. Residues: CASNTGQFLRKSYEQYF.

V usage is TRBV6-1 and J usage is TRBJ2-7; possible D gene TRBD2, 6 bases. CDR1 is MNHNS, CDR2 SASEGT, per germline. V gave up 8 bases and J gave up 6 bases, with 23 bases separating them. The CDR3 sequence is 15 residues long. The CDR3 loop reads CASRSSDRLPGEQYF. The CDR3 coding sequence is TGTGCCAGCCGATCTAGCGACCGCCTTCCAGGCGAGCAGTACTTC.